The clone carrying this T cell receptor (beta chain) was seen ten or more times. Its matching antigen is unknown. These data belong to a study of T-cell memory formation after mild COVID-19. Via MiXCR, TCRdb re-called the 5' RACE reads, giving one row per CDR3 protein. The sample has about 430,000 distinct CDR3 sequences, approximately 19% seen once. The study, taken as a whole, reports: The appearance of some responding clones in pre-infection memory suggested that cross-reactive memory joined. Clones that shrank (day 15 to 85) were balanced CD4/CD8, whereas later expanders leaned CD4+.

The clonotype comes from a man aged 18-30 years who had mild COVID-19 (a few samples of this study predate the infection). Cell type and time point are not known. The sequencing input was PBMCs or a T cell subset sorted from them (not recorded which).

CDR3 in DNA: TGTGCCAGCAGTTACCAGGCAGGGGTTCACCCCGAGCAGTACTTC. Its protein product is CASSYQAGVHPEQYF. The chain has TRBV6-5 and TRBJ2-7; possibly TRBD1 for D (6 bases). The CDR3 contains 15 residues. V gave up 2 bases and J gave up 6 bases, with 17 bases separating them. Looked up from germline, CDR1 is MNHEY and CDR2 is SVGAGI.